Presented here are 14 T cell receptor beta chains from one specimen sequenced in a study of vaccination effects on CD4 cells after COVID-19. TCRdb's table, derived via immunoSEQ multiplex PCR, lists solely in-frame clones and lacks some. This sample yields about 57,000 clones, of which about four fifths are seen a single time; 3.5% to 5.5% belongs to the top ten. Their antigens remain unidentified. Cultured cells yielded isolated CD4+ T cells after 10 days. Participants completed two doses of the BNT162b2 or mRNA-1273 vaccine. The specimen was CD4+ T cells from PBMCs cultured without peptide, collected after COVID-19 vaccination. The receptors stem from a human donor who received a COVID-19 vaccine.

The chain recombines TRBV5-4 with TRBJ2-4; 7 positions match TRBD2. J gave up 1 base and V 0 bases, and 10 bases lay outside the gene matches. Germline CDR1 SGHNT, CDR2 YYREEE (reference sequence). This CDR3 has 18 amino acids. The DNA for the CDR3 is TGTGCCAGCAGCTTGGCCTCGGTCCCAGCGGGGGCCAAAAACATTCAGTACTTC. This sequence encodes CASSLASVPAGAKNIQYF.

The chain combines TRBV20-1 with TRBJ1-6; D might be TRBD1 (6 bases). V shed 3 bases and J shed 7 bases, with 10 bases lying between them. This CDR3 region has 13 residues. From germline, CDR1 is DFQATT and CDR2 SNEGSKA (reference sequence). The CDR3 DNA follows: TGCAGTGCTAGTGGAACAGGGAATTCACCCCTCCACTTT. It encodes CSASGTGNSPLHF.

The chain has TRBV27 and TRBJ1-6; TRBD1 aligns across 7 bases. Germline values: CDR1 MNHEY, CDR2 SMNVEV (reference sequence). Trimming at V came to 4 bases and at J to 9 bases, leaving 0 bases not matched to a gene. The CDR3 extends over 12 amino acids. The CDR3 protein is CASSYRGSPLHF. In nucleotides, the CDR3 is TGTGCCAGCAGTTACAGGGGTTCACCCCTCCACTTT.

The CDR3 DNA reads TGTGCCAGTAGTATATCACAGGGATCGAACACTGAAGCTTTCTTT. Translation: CASSISQGSNTEAFF. The chain joins TRBV19 to TRBJ1-1, with TRBD1 as a possible D gene (6 bases). Trimming stripped 2 bases from V and 1 base from J, with 11 bases between. In germline, CDR1 is LNHDA, CDR2 SQIVND (reference sequence). CDR3 length: 15 amino acids.

DNA of the CDR3: TGTGCCAGCAGTTTGGTCCCGGGACTCCTCACAGATACGCAGTATTTT. Translating it yields CASSLVPGLLTDTQYF. The chain combines TRBV27 with TRBJ2-3, with D tentatively TRBD2 (6 bases). The CDR3 sequence is 16 residues long. The germline gives CDR1 MNHEY, CDR2 SMNVEV (reference sequence). The germline V and J ends were trimmed by 3 bases and 2 bases, with 15 bases remaining between them.

The chain has TRBV19 and TRBJ2-7, with D perhaps being TRBD1 or TRBD2 (6 bases each). Germline V gene data show CDR1 as LNHDA and CDR2 as SQIVND (reference sequence). This CDR3 contains 15 residues. V was cut by 3 bases and J by 3 bases, with 15 bases left in between. The CDR3 DNA is TGTGCCAGTAGTATCACAGGGAGGAGAGACTACGAGCAGTACTTC. Translated: CASSITGRRDYEQYF.

The rearrangement links TRBV4-2 to TRBJ1-4, with 9 bases matching TRBD1. The CDR3 is 13 amino acids. Germline loops: CDR1 LGHNA, CDR2 YNFKEQ. Trimming cost V 1 base and J 14 bases; bases outside gene matches: 5. This CDR3 reads CASSQGGQGALFF. The CDR3 DNA sequence: TGTGCCAGCAGCCAAGGGGGACAGGGAGCGCTGTTTTTT.

The chain has TRBV6-2 or TRBV6-3 and TRBJ2-1; perhaps D is TRBD1 or TRBD2 (5 bases each). Germline loops: CDR1 MNHEY, CDR2 SVGEGT. Trimming removed 2 bases from V and 10 bases from J, with 9 bases in between. The CDR3 totals 12 residues. CDR3 sequence (DNA): TGTGCCAGCAGTTACAGGGGAGAAGAGCAGTTCTTC. The encoded protein is CASSYRGEEQFF.

The chain is built from TRBV10-3 and TRBJ2-1; 12 positions agree with TRBD2. Germline V gives CDR1 ENHRY, CDR2 SYGVKD. There are 15 residues in the CDR3. J was trimmed by 7 bases and V by 10 bases; bases with no gene match: 11. CDR3 amino acids: CATSPASGGANEQFF. The CDR3 DNA follows: TGTGCCACGTCCCCCGCTAGCGGGGGGGCAAATGAGCAGTTCTTC.

This clone was detected only a few times. The chain has TRBV7-3 and TRBJ2-1; 8 bases line up with TRBD1. This CDR3 is 13 amino acids long. Germline V gene sequence: CDR1 SGHTA, CDR2 FQGTGA. V was clipped by 2 bases and J by 9 bases; unmatched bases: 3. The CDR3 DNA sequence: TGTGCCAGCAGCTTAGGGACAGGCGGTGAGCAGTTCTTC. Amino acid sequence: CASSLGTGGEQFF.

The chain uses TRBV19 and TRBJ1-6; D may be TRBD1 (6 bases). The CDR3 is 15 residues long. Germline CDR1 and CDR2: LNHDA and SQIVND (reference sequence). The germline V and J ends were trimmed by 3 bases and 10 bases, with 16 bases remaining between them. Written as DNA, the CDR3 is TGTGCCAGTAGTATGGGGGGCGGACAGCGATCACCCCTCCACTTT. Amino acids: CASSMGGGQRSPLHF. Filled out from reference TRBV19 and TRBJ1-6, the complete variable domain reads DGGITQSPKYLFRKEGQNVTLSCEQNLNHDAMYWYRQDPGQGLRLIYYSQIVNDFQKGDIAEGYSVSREKKESFPLTVTSAQKNPTAFYLCASSMGGGQRSPLHFGNGTRLTVT.

The chain couples TRBV7-9 to TRBJ1-6; TRBD1 agrees at 11 bases. With V trimmed by 5 bases and J by 3 bases, 9 bases remained unmatched. The germline gives CDR1 SEHNR, CDR2 FQNEAQ (reference sequence). CDR3 length: 18 amino acids. The CDR3: CASSRRTGGPLYNSPLHF. The CDR3 nucleotides are TGTGCCAGCAGCCGACGGACAGGGGGCCCTCTCTATAATTCACCCCTCCACTTT.

This clone was picked up a small number of times. The V gene is TRBV15, the J gene TRBJ2-2, with D possibly being TRBD1 (6 bases). The CDR3 length is 15 residues. The germline V gene has CDR1 LNHNV and CDR2 YYDKDF (reference sequence). V lost 3 bases and J lost 1, with 9 bases in between. The CDR3 nucleotides are TGTGCCACCAGCAGGGCGACAGGGAACACCGGGGAGCTGTTTTTT. Translation gives CATSRATGNTGELFF.

The rearrangement uses TRBV27 and TRBJ1-6, with a possible D match to TRBD1 (6 bases). The V end was cut by 6 bases, the J end by 7 bases, with 16 bases between. The CDR3 is made up of 15 amino acids. Germline V gene sequence: CDR1 MNHEY, CDR2 SMNVEV (reference sequence). CDR3 loop: CASRPQGSRNSPLHF. As DNA, the CDR3 is TGTGCCAGCAGACCACAGGGAAGTAGGAATTCACCCCTCCACTTT.